This entry describes one T cell receptor (beta chain). The antigen it binds to is not known. No base quality information exists; no much larger clone differs at one position. The germline V gene specifies KGHSH as CDR1 and LQKENI as CDR2. Germline trimming amounts to 0 bases on V and 7 bases on J, with 5 as the count of junction bases outside the gene matches. The CDR3 goes from the cysteine to the phenylalanine over 15 residues. The sequence is cut down to CDR3 DNA, 45 bases in frame from base 1. The data derive from a study of control samples from healthy donors and cancer patients (TCRdb year 2020). Libraries were made using the immunoSEQ multiplex PCR assay. In its TCRdb copy, this immuneACCESS table keeps in-frame sequences only and misses some clones. Where compared with another copy, unresolved V genes explain less than half of these, and the others have no known cause. In this sample the table shows 90,000 to 150,000 clones, about 87% of which occur a single time. The top ten constitute about 12% of the sample.

The rearranged segments are TRBV18 and TRBJ1-4; TRBD1 matches 7 bases in the middle. What was sequenced was blood. This TCR was recovered from a young man in good health. The CDR3 here reads CASSPPGRGSEKLFF. The nucleotide sequence is given as TGTGCCAGCTCACCACCGGGCAGGGGGAGTGAAAAACTGTTTTTT.